The 22 T cell receptor beta chains listed next were all sequenced from one sample in a study of blood T cell repertoires in COVID-19. Only in-frame clones appear in the TCRdb table, and some are missing; sequencing was by immunoSEQ multiplex PCR. Found here are about 200,000 clones, roughly 83% of them singletons; the top ten hold 27%. Material for sequencing was peripheral blood. The receptors originated from a man in his forties with acute or convalescent COVID-19.

The chain has TRBV19 and TRBJ2-1, with TRBD2 matching over 9 bases. The CDR3 spans 16 residues. V trimming: 6 bases; J trimming: 9 bases; junction bases outside the gene matches: 15. From germline, CDR1 is LNHDA and CDR2 SQIVND (reference sequence). In DNA, the CDR3 is TGTGCCAGTAGCACCCCGGGAGTAGCGGGAGCCGGTGAGCAGTTCTTC. Protein: CASSTPGVAGAGEQFF.

The V and J genes are TRBV6-4 and TRBJ2-3; 8 bases match TRBD2. Per germline, CDR1 MRHNA and CDR2 SNTAGT. CDR3 length equals 16 residues. The ends lost 5 bases at V and 4 bases at J; junction bases unmatched: 11. CDR3 bases: TGTGCCAGCAGTCCTTCAATAAAAGCGGGAGCAGATACGCAGTATTTT. It translates to CASSPSIKAGADTQYF.

The gene calls are TRBV25-1 and TRBJ2-3, with 9 bases identical to TRBD1. The germline gives CDR1 MGHDK, CDR2 SYGVNS. This CDR3 contains 16 residues. V shed 3 bases, J shed 2 bases, and the junction held 6 bases outside the gene matches. The CDR3 nucleotides are TGTGCCAGCAGTGATCTTGGGACAGGGTCCACAGATACGCAGTATTTT. Its translation: CASSDLGTGSTDTQYF.

This clone was counted between two and nine times. The genes are TRBV7-8 and TRBJ2-7; D unclear. Trimming took 4 bases from V and 1 from J, leaving 14 bases between them. This CDR3 has 15 residues. The V gene's germline CDR1 is SGHVS and CDR2 FQNEAQ. CDR3 loop: CASSSLDRLSYEQYF. In DNA, the CDR3 is TGTGCCAGCAGCTCTCTTGACCGACTTTCCTACGAGCAGTACTTC. The entire variable domain, with the rest obtained from reference TRBV7-8 and TRBJ2-7, is as follows: GAGVSQSPRYKVAKRGQDVALRCDPISGHVSLFWYQQALGQGPEFLTYFQNEAQLDKSGLPSDRFFAERPEGSVSTLKIQRTQQEDSAVYLCASSSLDRLSYEQYFGPGTRLTVT.

V gene TRBV19 combines with J gene TRBJ1-1, with D unresolved. Trimming removed 10 bases at V and 1 base at J, with 13 bases between. This CDR3 has 13 amino acids. Germline V CDR1 and CDR2: LNHDA, SQIVND (reference sequence). In DNA form, the CDR3 reads TGTGCCACCAAGTTCCTCGGGAACACTGAAGCTTTCTTT. Amino acid sequence: CATKFLGNTEAFF.

The chain joins TRBV19 to TRBJ1-1; 10 bases map to TRBD1. This CDR3 contains 19 residues. The ends lost 0 bases at V and 3 bases at J; junction bases unmatched: 13. CDR1 is LNHDA, CDR2 SQIVND, per germline (reference sequence). The CDR3 DNA reads as TGTGCCAGTAGTATAGATCCCAGATTGACAGGGGGCGACGACACTGAAGCTTTCTTT. Its translation: CASSIDPRLTGGDDTEAFF.

The chain links TRBV11-2 to TRBJ1-6; TRBD1 is a possible D gene (5 bases). Trimming took 5 bases from V and 10 from J, leaving 18 bases between them. Germline loops: CDR1 SGHAT, CDR2 FQNNGV. The CDR3 has 15 amino acids. The CDR3 region is CASSPRGGTWSPLHF. CDR3 bases: TGTGCCAGCAGCCCTCGGGGAGGGACCTGGTCACCCCTCCACTTT.

The chain joins TRBV6-5 to TRBJ1-5; D unclear. Deletions cut 5 bases from V and 9 bases from J, with 17 bases between. Per germline, CDR1 MNHEY and CDR2 SVGAGI. The CDR3 is 14 amino acids. CDR3 in amino acids: CASSPYLTSGPQHF. CDR3 nucleotides: TGTGCCAGCAGTCCATACCTGACTTCTGGGCCCCAGCATTTT.

This clone showed up just once. The gene calls are TRBV14 and TRBJ2-1, with 10 bases lining up with TRBD2. The V and J ends lost 0 bases and 12 bases, in that order; junction bases with no gene match: 11. This CDR3 comprises 16 residues. Germline CDR1 and CDR2: SGHDN and FVKESK. CDR3 nucleotide sequence: TGTGCCAGCAGCCAAGATTTGAGTAGCGGGAGGTACAGGCAGTTCTTC. Its protein product is CASSQDLSSGRYRQFF.

The rearrangement uses TRBV15 and TRBJ1-5; D perhaps matches TRBD1 (5 bases). V dropped 7 bases and J dropped 7 bases, with 20 bases sitting between them. Germline V gene data show CDR1 as LNHNV and CDR2 as YYDKDF (reference sequence). The length of the CDR3 is 15 residues. CDR3 DNA: TGTGCCACCACTATTTGGGGGGAAGGAGGACAGCCCCAGCATTTT. This sequence encodes CATTIWGEGGQPQHF.

The V gene is TRBV4-3, the J gene TRBJ1-1; D not certain. The V end was cut by 1 base, the J end by 6 bases, with 9 bases between. The CDR3 is made up of 13 amino acids. Germline CDR1 reads LGHNA; CDR2 reads YSLEER. The CDR3 spells CASSQVGFAEAFF. The CDR3 DNA sequence: TGCGCCAGCAGCCAAGTCGGGTTCGCTGAAGCTTTCTTT.

This chain connects TRBV6-5 to TRBJ1-1; a possible D gene is TRBD1 (5 bases). V was clipped by 6 bases and J by 9 bases, with 17 bases between them. This CDR3 has 13 amino acids. Germline-derived CDR1 and CDR2 are MNHEY and SVGAGI. The CDR3: CASRLPQGGKAFF. The DNA for the CDR3 is TGTGCCAGCAGACTCCCCCAGGGAGGGAAAGCTTTCTTT.

This chain uses TRBV4-3 with TRBJ1-6; weak D call: TRBD1 (6 bases). Germline V CDR1 and CDR2: LGHNA, YSLEER. Trimming shortened V by 0 bases and J by 8 bases, and 17 bases separated the two germline ends. CDR3 length: 17 amino acids. CDR3 nucleotides: TGCGCCAGCAGCCAAGATTGGGTACAGGGTTGGGATTCACCCCTCCACTTT. This codes for CASSQDWVQGWDSPLHF.

The chain couples TRBV18 to TRBJ2-7, with a possible D match to TRBD2 (6 bases). The CDR3 covers 14 residues. V lost 3 bases, J lost 3 bases, and 12 bases lay in between. Germline CDR1 and CDR2: KGHSH and LQKENI. The CDR3 DNA reads as TGTGCCAGCTCACCGGGAGGCACCTACTACGAGCAGTACTTC. Amino acid sequence: CASSPGGTYYEQYF.

The CDR3 bases are TGTGCCAGCAGTTACGGGACAGGGTCTGGAAACACCATATATTTT. Protein product: CASSYGTGSGNTIYF. The chain joins TRBV6-2 or TRBV6-3 to TRBJ1-3, with 9 bases fitting TRBD1. V shed 2 bases, J shed 1 base, and the junction held 0 bases outside the gene matches. CDR3 length equals 15 residues. CDR1 and CDR2 from the germline V gene are MNHEY and SVGEGT.

The V gene is TRBV27, the J gene TRBJ2-4; TRBD1 is a possible D gene (5 bases). Between the trimmed V and J ends, which lost 5 bases and 7 bases, there was a span of 15 bases. Germline loops: CDR1 MNHEY, CDR2 SMNVEV (reference sequence). The length of the CDR3 is 14 residues. CDR3: CASSLRQKGNIQYF. The CDR3, as DNA: TGTGCCAGCAGTCTCCGACAGAAGGGTAACATTCAGTACTTC.

This chain uses TRBV19 with TRBJ1-2; unclear D gene. The CDR3 is 14 residues long. The V gene lost 5 bases and the J gene lost 2 bases, with 12 bases spanning the gap. Germline lookup yields CDR1 LNHDA and CDR2 SQIVND (reference sequence). This CDR3 is CASSVSGGNYGYTF. The CDR3 region has the DNA TGTGCCAGTAGTGTCTCGGGAGGGAACTATGGCTACACCTTC.

The chain uses TRBV7-3 and TRBJ2-5; 7 bases line up with TRBD2. V dropped 0 bases and J dropped 5; count of bases not matched to a gene: 6. Germline CDR1 SGHTA, CDR2 FQGTGA. The CDR3 is 15 amino acids. This CDR3 reads CASSLTGLGEETQYF. The CDR3, as DNA: TGTGCCAGCAGCTTAACAGGACTAGGGGAGGAGACCCAGTACTTC.

The genes are TRBV10-3 and TRBJ1-4; possible D gene TRBD1, 6 bases. Germline V gene lookup returns CDR1 ENHRY and CDR2 SYGVKD. This CDR3 has 13 residues. Trimming left V 4 bases short and J 8 bases short, with 11 bases between. This chain's CDR3 is CAISGQQGEKLFF. DNA of the CDR3: TGTGCCATCAGTGGGCAGCAGGGGGAAAAACTGTTTTTT.

J is TRBJ1-1 and V is TRBV7-8; no clear D gene. The V gene lost 1 base and the J gene lost 0 bases, with 9 bases spanning the gap. This CDR3 comprises 15 residues. Germline CDR1 SGHVS, CDR2 FQNEAQ. The CDR3 region is CASSLDERLNTEAFF. The CDR3 DNA sequence: TGTGCCAGCAGCTTAGACGAGCGGTTGAACACTGAAGCTTTCTTT.

The V and J genes are TRBV18 and TRBJ1-4; D not certain. Trimming took 1 base from V and 7 from J, leaving 7 bases between them. The germline V gene encodes CDR1 KGHSH and CDR2 LQKENI. This CDR3 has 13 amino acids. The CDR3 DNA reads as TGTGCCAGCTCACCACAGGGAGTTGAAAAACTGTTTTTT. Translating it yields CASSPQGVEKLFF.

The V gene is TRBV5-1, the J gene TRBJ1-2; 7 bases agree with TRBD1. CDR1 SGHRS and CDR2 YFSETQ come from the germline V gene. The CDR3 extends over 13 amino acids. V lost 4 bases, J lost 8 bases, and 8 bases stayed unmatched. CDR3 coding DNA: TGCGCCAGCAGCGCCAGACAGGGATGGGGCTACACCTTC. This gives the protein CASSARQGWGYTF.